A selection of T cell receptor beta chains follows, all from one sample in a study of T cells in Graves' hyperthyroidism and ophthalmopathy. TCRdb re-called the multiplex PCR reads with MiXCR, one entry per CDR3 protein. The sample has roughly 710,000 distinct CDR3 sequences; 30% to 40% are singletons. Sequencing input: blood. The receptors were sampled from a woman aged 40 to 50 with Graves' hyperthyroidism. Both conserved end residues are part of each CDR3. A D gene is named only where the DNA matches it firmly.

>NA|TRBV14|TRBJ1-1
CVSSLGGYTEAFF
>TRBD1|TRBV10-3|TRBJ2-7
CAIRGTGDEQYF
>NA|TRBV6-1|TRBJ2-7
CASSEVPYYEQYF
>TRBD2|TRBV19|TRBJ2-3
CASSTLAGSTDTQYF
>NA|TRBV7-9|TRBJ2-6
CASSLATGANVLTF
>NA|TRBV4-2|TRBJ2-7
CASSQGAKGGSLQFSSYEQYF
>NA|TRBV7-2|TRBJ1-2
CASSLTVTDYGYTF
>NA|TRBV12-3/TRBV12-4|TRBJ1-1
CASSPVRGADTEAFF
>NA|TRBV20-1|TRBJ1-1
CSARDDRRLNTEAFF
>NA|TRBV7-8|TRBJ2-2
CASSPSRVTTGELFF
>TRBD1|TRBV12-3/TRBV12-4|TRBJ1-2
CASSSRRDRDGYGYTF
>NA|TRBV10-3|TRBJ1-2
CASSHQSYGYTF
>NA|TRBV7-8|TRBJ2-7
CASSLVVVGYEQYF
>NA|TRBV13|NA
CASSWGGASDEQFF
>NA|TRBV19|TRBJ1-5
CASSPGEQPQHF
>NA|TRBV7-9|TRBJ2-7
CASSLTDIAYEQYF
>NA|TRBV7-8|TRBJ2-2
CASSLATTSYTGELFF
>NA|TRBV20-1|TRBJ2-7
CSARQRDFYEQYF
>NA|TRBV29-1|TRBJ2-3
CSVVGSSADTQYF
>TRBD1|TRBV12-3/TRBV12-4|TRBJ1-6
CASSLAFPGTGQSPLHF
>NA|TRBV7-2|TRBJ1-1
CASSLVRQSQGEAFF
>NA|TRBV24-1|TRBJ1-4
CATSAGKGLLNEKLFF
>NA|TRBV24-1|TRBJ1-2
CATSDRTSDSHYGYTF
>NA|TRBV2|TRBJ1-1
CASSRQAGDTEAFF
>NA|TRBV10-3|TRBJ1-2
CAISEDRPFNYGYTF
>NA|TRBV7-9|TRBJ1-3
CASSLASGDGNTIYF
>NA|TRBV4-3|TRBJ1-2
CASSQDGLGGANGYTF
>NA|TRBV24-1|TRBJ1-2
CATQGWGTYGYTF
>NA|TRBV6-5|TRBJ2-7
CASSSRGGSSYEQYF
>NA|TRBV7-9|TRBJ2-6
CASRKSSAGANVLTF
>NA|TRBV2|TRBJ1-6
CASSDSRDNSPLHF
>NA|TRBV6-4|TRBJ1-4
CASSAAQVATNEKLFF
>NA|TRBV29-1|TRBJ1-2
CSVEDRRRRVVNTF
>NA|TRBV5-4|TRBJ2-5
CASSLLAGLGQETQYF
>NA|TRBV7-3|TRBJ1-5
CASSQSGLSSQPQHF
>NA|TRBV12-3/TRBV12-4|TRBJ2-7
CASSIRGDITYEQYF
>NA|TRBV7-2|TRBJ1-4
CASSGGANEKLFF
>TRBD2|TRBV10-3|TRBJ2-3
CATRTSGEADTQYF
>NA|TRBV12-3/TRBV12-4|TRBJ1-2
CASSLLSGDGYTF
>NA|TRBV11-2|TRBJ1-2
CASTAGTDGGYTF
>NA|TRBV6-1|TRBJ1-5
CASSDGSRQPQHF
>NA|TRBV7-3|TRBJ1-5
CASSATSGAQGQPQHF
>NA|TRBV7-9|TRBJ2-5
CASSSQTGTQYF
>TRBD1|TRBV25-1|TRBJ1-2
CASSLSPGQGWGGYTF
>TRBD1|TRBV10-3|TRBJ1-2
CASSWRPGQLYGYTF
>NA|TRBV9|TRBJ2-5
CASSVGTSWEETQYF
>TRBD1|TRBV29-1|TRBJ2-7
CSVGGTGSYEQYF
>TRBD2|TRBV13|TRBJ2-5
CASSSFGAGGGETQYF
>NA|TRBV19|TRBJ1-1
CASSIGKNTEAFF
>NA|TRBV7-2|TRBJ2-5
CASSYLPETQYF
>NA|TRBV7-9|NA
CASSRGFGAGALEQFF
>NA|TRBV12-3/TRBV12-4|TRBJ2-2
CASSLVGGGTGELFF
>NA|TRBV12-3/TRBV12-4|TRBJ2-2
CASRLPTSGELFF
>TRBD1|TRBV20-1|TRBJ1-4
CSAWRTGGLGEKLFF